The 11 T cell receptor beta chains below come from one sample, sequenced in a study of shared clonotypes between healthy human individuals. CD8 cells regarded as naive lacked CD45RO, were positively chosen for CCR7, and omitted terminally differentiated effector memory CD45RA+ cells. Profiled with immunoSEQ multiplex PCR; TCRdb holds only in-frame clones, not every one. In the table there are fewer than 850,000 clones, about 96% of which are singletons. Material for sequencing was naive CD8+ T cells sorted from blood. These receptors all stem from a man aged 30 to 39 in good health.

This chain links TRBV27 with TRBJ1-2, with a possible D match to TRBD1 (5 bases). CDR3 length: 13 amino acids. Germline lookup yields CDR1 MNHEY and CDR2 SMNVEV (reference sequence). Trimming removed 3 bases at V and 4 bases at J, with 9 bases between. The CDR3 bases are TGTGCCAGCAGTTTGGGACGGAGCTATGGCTACACCTTC. Amino acid sequence: CASSLGRSYGYTF.

This clone was counted once. V is TRBV11-2 and J is TRBJ1-1; weak D call: TRBD1 (6 bases). The CDR3 runs to 14 residues. Trimming cost V 1 base and J 6 bases, with 12 bases left between them. Germline V gene lookup returns CDR1 SGHAT and CDR2 FQNNGV. The CDR3 DNA sequence: TGTGCCAGCAGCTTAGTCAGGGGCCCCCCTGAAGCTTTCTTT. Its protein is CASSLVRGPPEAFF.

V usage is TRBV21-1 and J usage is TRBJ2-7; the table assigns TRBD1, which was not confirmed against the DNA. TRBV21-1 is a pseudogene. The CDR3 is 13 amino acids. CDR3 coding DNA: TGTGCCAGCAGCGGGGACAAGTTTCTACGGACGTACTTC. Translation gives CASSGDKFLRTYF.

J is TRBJ2-7 and V is TRBV2; 7 positions agree with TRBD2. The CDR3 length is 14 residues. The germline V gene has CDR1 SNHLY and CDR2 FYNNEI. The J segment lost 6 bases and the V segment lost 5 bases, leaving 10 bases of the junction unmatched. The CDR3 DNA follows: TGTGCCAGCAGTAGAAGCGGGGAACCTGTCGAGCAGTACTTC. Translating gives CASSRSGEPVEQYF.

The V and J genes are TRBV6-5 and TRBJ2-4, with 9 bases lining up with TRBD2. Germline V gene lookup returns CDR1 MNHEY and CDR2 SVGAGI. The CDR3 spans 15 residues. After removal of 0 bases from V and 9 bases from J, the junction contained 6 bases not matched to a gene. CDR3 DNA sequence: TGTGCCAGCAGTTACTCCGGGACTAGCTCGGGCATTCAGTACTTC. Translation: CASSYSGTSSGIQYF.

This chain connects TRBV7-9 to TRBJ2-7, with D possibly called TRBD1 or TRBD2 (5 bases each). There are 14 residues in the CDR3. CDR1 SEHNR and CDR2 FQNEAQ come from the germline V gene (reference sequence). The germline V and J ends were trimmed by 4 bases and 0 bases, with 10 bases remaining between them. The CDR3 reads CASSSRGPSYEQYF. The CDR3 coding sequence is TGTGCCAGCAGCTCCCGGGGCCCCTCCTACGAGCAGTACTTC.

CDR3 loop: CATSRRPGQEPETQYF. CDR3 coding DNA: TGTGCCACCAGCAGACGCCCGGGACAGGAGCCGGAGACCCAGTACTTC. The chain recombines TRBV15 with TRBJ2-5; 8 bases line up with TRBD1. J lost 5 bases, V lost 2 bases, and 10 bases had no gene match. The CDR3 is 16 amino acids. Germline lookup yields CDR1 LNHNV and CDR2 YYDKDF (reference sequence).

The chain carries TRBV11-2 and TRBJ2-7; D may be TRBD2 (6 bases). This CDR3 region has 15 residues. Germline CDR1 SGHAT, CDR2 FQNNGV. Trimming cost V 3 bases and J 4 bases, with 16 bases left between them. In DNA, the CDR3 is TGTGCCAGCAGCTTCGGGGCGGGACCGTTTTACGAGCAGTACTTC. Encoded protein: CASSFGAGPFYEQYF.

J is TRBJ1-1 and V is TRBV7-9, with unresolved D. Trimming pared 5 bases from V and 3 bases from J, leaving 4 bases between. Germline lookup yields CDR1 SEHNR and CDR2 FQNEAQ (reference sequence). The CDR3 has 11 amino acids. The CDR3 is CASSPDTEAFF. The DNA for the CDR3 is TGTGCCAGCAGCCCCGACACTGAAGCTTTCTTT.

The V gene is TRBV6-6, the J gene TRBJ2-3; no clear D. V shed 0 bases and J shed 3 bases, with 10 bases lying between them. CDR3 length equals 15 residues. Germline-derived CDR1 and CDR2 are MNHNY and SVGAGI (reference sequence). The CDR3 sequence: CASSYSVRSTDTQYF. Here the CDR3 DNA reads TGTGCCAGCAGTTACTCTGTCAGGTCTACAGATACGCAGTATTTT.

This chain connects TRBV5-4 to TRBJ2-7; 8 bases are shared with TRBD2. The CDR3 length is 15 residues. Trimming at V came to 4 bases and at J to 0 bases, leaving 6 bases not matched to a gene. CDR1 and CDR2 from the germline V gene are SGHNT and YYREEE (reference sequence). The CDR3 bases are TGTGCCAGCAGCCCGGGCAGCGGGAGCTCCTACGAGCAGTACTTC. Translating gives CASSPGSGSSYEQYF.